This T cell receptor beta chain was captured in a study of shared clonotypes between healthy human individuals. Study-wide context: For every donor, three CD4 naive, three CD4 memory, two CD8 naive and one CD8 memory plates were used.

This CDR3 has 15 amino acids. Germline V CDR1 and CDR2: MNHEY, SVGAGI. Trimming at V came to 7 bases and at J to 7 bases, leaving 11 bases not matched to a gene. Assay execution proceeded at the deep level. The data were produced by immunoSEQ multiplex PCR, yet TCRdb's version contains in-frame clones alone and is incomplete. This repertoire shows roughly 650,000 clones, roughly 97% found once; its top ten account for approximately 0.057%. Overall study findings and caveats: Sampling covered nothing but blood. Tissue TCR repertoires likely differ from those found in blood. Larger estimated richness was generally seen in naive subsets than in memory subsets.

Note on this clone: Its antigen is currently unknown.

The chain links TRBV6-5 to TRBJ2-1, with TRBD2 matching 9 bases. The source is a woman in her 30s in good health. Sequencing was performed on naive CD4+ T cells sorted from blood. As to subset: CD45RA+ positively selected. The CDR3: CASTPREGLRNEQFF. As DNA, the CDR3 is TGTGCCAGCACCCCGCGGGAGGGCCTCAGGAATGAGCAGTTCTTC.